These 14 T cell receptor beta chains were all obtained from the same sample, sequenced in a study of OX40 agonist ivuxolimab in advanced cancers. Produced via immunoSEQ multiplex PCR; TCRdb's table is partial and in-frame only. The sample includes roughly 70,000 clones, 85% seen only once; the top ten take roughly 0.8%. The material sequenced was CD4+ or CD8+ T cells sorted from blood, taken in a trial of the OX40 agonist ivuxolimab. These receptors were taken from an adult with an advanced solid tumor such as melanoma, head and neck, liver or kidney cancer.

This clone was picked up a small number of times. The V gene is TRBV5-6, the J gene TRBJ2-3; 8 bases are shared with TRBD1. The germline CDR1 and CDR2 sequences are SGHDT and YYEEEE. CDR3 size: 16 residues. With 3 bases clipped from V and 0 bases from J, the junction kept 6 bases outside the gene matches. The CDR3 here is CASSSRTGSSTDTQYF. DNA of the CDR3: TGTGCCAGCAGCTCGAGGACAGGGTCCAGCACAGATACGCAGTATTTT.

This sequence joins TRBV2 and TRBJ1-6; D is possibly TRBD1 (5 bases). V was cut by 6 bases and J by 9 bases, with 18 bases left in between. The CDR3 covers 15 residues. Germline V lookup: CDR1 SNHLY, CDR2 FYNNEI. CDR3 protein: CASSTGTGDASPLHF. Here the CDR3 DNA reads TGTGCCAGCAGCACTGGTACCGGGGACGCTTCACCCCTCCACTTT.

The rearrangement links TRBV19 to TRBJ2-3; 8 nucleotides line up with TRBD2. J gave up 1 base and V 2 bases, and 2 bases lay outside the gene matches. The germline CDR1 and CDR2 sequences are LNHDA and SQIVND (reference sequence). The CDR3 spans 15 residues. In DNA form, the CDR3 reads TGTGCCAGTAGTATATCCGGGAGGGGCACAGATACGCAGTATTTT. Its protein is CASSISGRGTDTQYF.

The CDR3 region has the DNA TGTGCCAGCAGAGGGACCACCGACCGAGCCTACGAGCAGTACTTC. Translation: CASRGTTDRAYEQYF. V and J are TRBV6-6 and TRBJ2-7; perhaps D is TRBD1 or TRBD2 (5 bases each). The CDR3 consists of 15 residues. Germline assignment: CDR1 MNHNY and CDR2 SVGAGI (reference sequence). Trimming took off 6 bases at V and 2 bases at J, with 17 bases between the two ends.

V gene TRBV10-3 combines with J gene TRBJ1-4; unclear D gene. This CDR3 is built from 14 residues. Trimming shortened V by 4 bases and J by 7 bases, and 13 bases separated the two germline ends. CDR1 ENHRY and CDR2 SYGVKD come from the germline V gene. CDR3 DNA: TGTGCCATCAGTGTGGTGTCGGGTGGTGAAAAACTGTTTTTT. Its protein product is CAISVVSGGEKLFF.

This clone was recorded a few times. This rearrangement joins TRBV28 to TRBJ1-1; D might be TRBD1 (6 bases). V was trimmed by 7 bases and J by 1 base, leaving 16 bases between them. This CDR3 is 15 amino acids long. Germline-derived CDR1 and CDR2 are MDHEN and SYDVKM. The DNA for the CDR3 is TGTGCCAGCATGCTCCCAAGGACAGCGAACACTGAAGCTTTCTTT. Translated, it gives CASMLPRTANTEAFF. The full variable domain, its missing parts supplied by reference TRBV28 and TRBJ1-1, is DVKVTQSSRYLVKRTGEKVFLECVQDMDHENMFWYRQDPGLGLRLIYFSYDVKMKEKGDIPEGYSVSREKKERFSLILESASTNQTSMYLCASMLPRTANTEAFFGQGTRLTVV.

The chain couples TRBV10-3 to TRBJ2-3; TRBD2 matches 15 bases. This CDR3 contains 18 residues. The germline V gene encodes CDR1 ENHRY and CDR2 SYGVKD. The V and J ends lost 3 bases and 5 bases, in that order; junction bases with no gene match: 9. Written as DNA, the CDR3 is TGTGCCATCAGTGATGACGGACTAGCGGGAGGGAATGGAGATACGCAGTATTTT. Its translation: CAISDDGLAGGNGDTQYF.

V gene TRBV10-3 combines with J gene TRBJ2-7, with 12 bases lining up with TRBD2. The CDR3 runs to 16 residues. The germline V gene encodes CDR1 ENHRY and CDR2 SYGVKD. The V segment lost 0 bases and the J segment 7 bases; nucleotides outside the gene matches: 7. For the CDR3, the DNA is TGTGCCATCAGTGAGTCGAATGGACTAGCGGGAAGGGAGCAGTACTTC. It codes for CAISESNGLAGREQYF.

The V and J genes are TRBV7-8 and TRBJ2-7; TRBD1 is a possible D gene (6 bases). The germline V gene has CDR1 SGHVS and CDR2 FQNEAQ. There are 16 residues in the CDR3. Between the trimmed V and J ends, which lost 0 bases and 2 bases, there was a span of 14 bases. CDR3 in amino acids: CASSLAGQGRPYEQYF. CDR3 in DNA: TGTGCCAGCAGCTTAGCTGGGCAGGGGCGACCCTACGAGCAGTACTTC.

V is TRBV4-1 and J is TRBJ1-2; D gene uncertain. The V end lost 0 bases, the J end lost 8 bases, and 10 bases lay between the germline ends. The germline gives CDR1 MGHRA, CDR2 YSYEKL. The CDR3 has 13 amino acids. This chain's CDR3 is CASSQEGARGYTF. The CDR3 bases are TGCGCCAGCAGCCAAGAAGGTGCTCGGGGCTACACCTTC.

V usage is TRBV5-1 and J usage is TRBJ1-4; 9 bases match TRBD1. The CDR3 is made up of 14 amino acids. Germline V gene sequence: CDR1 SGHRS, CDR2 YFSETQ. V lost 4 bases to trimming and J lost 7 bases; unmatched junction nucleotides: 5. For the CDR3, the DNA is TGCGCCAGCAGCATCGGGACAGGGAGTGAAAAACTGTTTTTT. This sequence encodes CASSIGTGSEKLFF.

The gene calls are TRBV6-5 and TRBJ1-2, with TRBD1 matching over 9 bases. Looked up from germline, CDR1 is MNHEY and CDR2 is SVGAGI. The CDR3 sequence is 15 residues long. J lost 4 bases, V lost 2 bases, and 5 bases had no gene match. The CDR3 protein is CASSYDGQGIYGYTF. Here the CDR3 DNA reads TGTGCCAGCAGTTACGACGGACAGGGGATCTATGGCTACACCTTC.

This chain connects TRBV11-2 to TRBJ2-7; a possible D gene is TRBD2 (6 bases). Trimming cost V 5 bases and J 4 bases, with 21 bases left between them. CDR1 is SGHAT, CDR2 FQNNGV, per germline. The CDR3 is 16 amino acids. Here the CDR3 DNA reads TGTGCCAGCAGCCATATAAAATCGGGGGATGGGTACGAGCAGTACTTC. Amino acid sequence: CASSHIKSGDGYEQYF.

The rearrangement uses TRBV30 and TRBJ2-7; the D is unclear. This CDR3 has 14 residues. Trimming took off 0 bases at V and 2 bases at J, with 11 bases between the two ends. Germline values: CDR1 GTSNPN, CDR2 SVGIG (reference sequence). CDR3: CAWSVGLEPYEQYF. In DNA form, the CDR3 reads TGTGCCTGGAGTGTAGGTCTTGAACCCTACGAGCAGTACTTC.